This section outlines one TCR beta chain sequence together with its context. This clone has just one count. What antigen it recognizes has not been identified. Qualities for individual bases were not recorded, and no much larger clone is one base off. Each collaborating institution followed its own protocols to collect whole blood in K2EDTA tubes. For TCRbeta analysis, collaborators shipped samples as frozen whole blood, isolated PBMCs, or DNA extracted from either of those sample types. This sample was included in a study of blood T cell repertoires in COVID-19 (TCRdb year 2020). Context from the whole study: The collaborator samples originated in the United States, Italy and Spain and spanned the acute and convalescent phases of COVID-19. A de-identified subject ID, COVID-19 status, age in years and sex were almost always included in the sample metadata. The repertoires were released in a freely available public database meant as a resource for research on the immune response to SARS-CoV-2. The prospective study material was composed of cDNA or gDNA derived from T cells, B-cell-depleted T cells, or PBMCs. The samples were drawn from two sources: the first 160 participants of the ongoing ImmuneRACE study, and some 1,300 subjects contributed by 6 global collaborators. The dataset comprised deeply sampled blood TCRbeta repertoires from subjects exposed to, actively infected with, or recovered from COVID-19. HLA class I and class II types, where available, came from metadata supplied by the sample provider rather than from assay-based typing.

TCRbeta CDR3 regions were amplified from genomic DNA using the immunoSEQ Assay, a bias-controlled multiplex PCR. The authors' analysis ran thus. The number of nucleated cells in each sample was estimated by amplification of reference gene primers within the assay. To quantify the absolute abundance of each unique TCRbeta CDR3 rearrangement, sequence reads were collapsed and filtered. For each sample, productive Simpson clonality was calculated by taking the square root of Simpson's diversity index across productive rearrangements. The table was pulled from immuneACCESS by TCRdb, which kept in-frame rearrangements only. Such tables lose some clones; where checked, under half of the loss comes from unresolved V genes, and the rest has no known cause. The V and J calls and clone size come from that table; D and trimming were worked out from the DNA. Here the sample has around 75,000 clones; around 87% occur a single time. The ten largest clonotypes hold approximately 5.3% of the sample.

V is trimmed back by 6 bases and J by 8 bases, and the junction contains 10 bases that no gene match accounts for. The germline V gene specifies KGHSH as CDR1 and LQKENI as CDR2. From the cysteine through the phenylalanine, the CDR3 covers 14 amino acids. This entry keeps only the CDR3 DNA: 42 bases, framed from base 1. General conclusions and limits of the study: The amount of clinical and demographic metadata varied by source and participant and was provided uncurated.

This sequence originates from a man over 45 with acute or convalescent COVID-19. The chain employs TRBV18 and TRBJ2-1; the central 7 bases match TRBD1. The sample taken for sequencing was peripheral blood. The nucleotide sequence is TGTGCCAGCTCCCCCCCGGAAGGGGGCGATGAGCAGTTCTTC. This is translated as CASSPPEGGDEQFF.